The 21 T cell receptor beta chains listed next were all sequenced from one sample in a study of blood T cell repertoires in COVID-19. The assay was immunoSEQ multiplex PCR, and TCRdb's table has in-frame clones only and misses some. The sample has about 200,000 clones, approximately 83% seen once; the top ten hold 6.5% to 9.5%. Sequencing used PBMCs or T cells enriched from blood (not recorded which). These receptors all come from a man aged 40-50 years who had recovered from COVID-19.

The chain uses TRBV7-3 and TRBJ1-1, with 9 bases identical to TRBD1. This CDR3 region has 13 residues. Germline trimming cut 5 bases from V and 3 bases from J; bases unmatched to any gene: 1. Germline V gene lookup returns CDR1 SGHTA and CDR2 FQGTGA. The CDR3 DNA follows: TGTGCCAGCAGCAGGGACAGGGACACTGAAGCTTTCTTT. Translated, it gives CASSRDRDTEAFF.

The chain links TRBV5-1 to TRBJ1-2, with 7 bases lining up with TRBD1. CDR1 is SGHRS, CDR2 YFSETQ, per germline. This CDR3 contains 13 residues. V was clipped by 4 bases and J by 8 bases; unmatched bases: 8. The CDR3 DNA sequence: TGCGCCAGCAGCCCCCGACAGGGCGGCGGCTACACCTTC. This encodes CASSPRQGGGYTF.

This clone was counted a single time. V gene TRBV4-1 combines with J gene TRBJ1-6, with D possibly TRBD1 on 5 matching bases. The V end was cut by 6 bases, the J end by 5 bases, with 17 bases between. The CDR3 has 16 residues. Germline V gene data show CDR1 as MGHRA and CDR2 as YSYEKL. CDR3 region: CASSRIGGEDNSPLHF. The CDR3 DNA reads TGCGCCAGCAGTCGAATCGGAGGGGAAGATAATTCACCCCTCCACTTT.

The chain couples TRBV6-2 or TRBV6-3 to TRBJ2-3, with 14 bases that match TRBD2. V was pared by 0 bases and J by 1 base, with 9 bases of the junction left unmatched. This CDR3 has 20 residues. Germline V gene sequence: CDR1 MNHEY, CDR2 SVGEGT. In DNA, the CDR3 is TGTGCCAGCAGTTACTCGACGGGACTAGCGGGGGCTGGGGGCACAGATACGCAGTATTTT. Translated: CASSYSTGLAGAGGTDTQYF.

This clone showed up just once. Here the CDR3 reads CASSSGYSYNSPLHF. The CDR3 DNA reads TGTGCCAGCAGCTCAGGGTACTCCTATAATTCACCCCTCCACTTT. The V gene is TRBV7-6, the J gene TRBJ1-6; possible D gene TRBD1, 5 bases. The length of the CDR3 is 15 residues. CDR1 is SGHVS, CDR2 FNYEAQ, per germline. V lost 4 bases and J lost 0, with 7 bases in between.

The chain combines TRBV4-3 with TRBJ2-2; 9 nucleotides match TRBD2. The CDR3 is 18 amino acids. The V gene's germline CDR1 is LGHNA and CDR2 YSLEER. Losses at the gene ends were 0 bases for V and 3 bases for J; bases not matched to a gene: 8. The CDR3 reads CASSQDGGGAWDTGELFF. Here the CDR3 DNA reads TGCGCCAGCAGCCAAGATGGCGGGGGGGCGTGGGACACCGGGGAGCTGTTTTTT.

The chain combines TRBV9 with TRBJ2-2, with a possible D match to TRBD1 (6 bases). Germline values: CDR1 SGDLS, CDR2 YYNGEE. CDR3 length: 15 residues. The V gene lost 3 bases and the J gene lost 4 bases, with 13 bases spanning the gap. The CDR3 here is CASSAQGSGTGELFF. The CDR3 coding sequence is TGTGCCAGCAGCGCTCAGGGGAGCGGCACCGGGGAGCTGTTTTTT.

The chain joins TRBV2 to TRBJ1-5, with D perhaps matching TRBD1 (6 bases). V lost 6 bases to trimming and J lost 12 bases, with 12 bases between them. Germline loops: CDR1 SNHLY, CDR2 FYNNEI. There are 11 residues in the CDR3. CDR3 protein: CASRDQGHQHF. CDR3 nucleotide sequence: TGTGCCAGCAGAGACCAGGGGCACCAGCATTTT.

The rearrangement uses TRBV11-2 and TRBJ2-7, with no clear D. V lost 5 bases and J lost 2, with 4 bases in between. The CDR3 is 11 amino acids. Germline-derived CDR1 and CDR2 are SGHAT and FQNNGV. CDR3 sequence (DNA): TGTGCCAGCAGCATTACCTACGAGCAGTACTTC. It is translated as CASSITYEQYF. The full variable domain, rest sourced from reference TRBV11-2 and TRBJ2-7, is EAGVAQSPRYKIIEKRQSVAFWCNPISGHATLYWYQQILGQGPKLLIQFQNNGVVDDSQLPKDRFSAERLKGVDSTLKIQPAKLEDSAVYLCASSITYEQYFGPGTRLTVT.

This chain joins TRBV20-1 and TRBJ1-4; perhaps TRBD1 as D (5 bases). This CDR3 has 13 amino acids. Germline V gives CDR1 DFQATT, CDR2 SNEGSKA (reference sequence). With 3 bases removed from V and 8 bases from J, the gap between germline ends came to 13 bases. The CDR3 loop is CSASEGGGEKLFF. Written as DNA, the CDR3 is TGCAGTGCTAGTGAGGGTGGGGGGGAAAAACTGTTTTTT.

V is TRBV19 and J is TRBJ1-1; weak D call: TRBD1 (5 bases). The germline V gene has CDR1 LNHDA and CDR2 SQIVND (reference sequence). The CDR3 loop spans 14 amino acids. Trimming took 4 bases from V and 0 from J, leaving 9 bases between them. The CDR3: CASSTRQLNTEAFF. CDR3 sequence (DNA): TGTGCCAGTAGTACTAGACAGCTGAACACTGAAGCTTTCTTT.

The CDR3 spells CASSTRKAAGGKIDYEQYF. CDR3 DNA sequence: TGTGCCAGCAGCACCCGCAAGGCGGCAGGGGGTAAGATAGACTACGAGCAGTACTTC. The V gene is TRBV5-4, the J gene TRBJ2-7; 7 bases are a match to TRBD1. The CDR3 length is 19 residues. J gave up 3 bases and V 4 bases, and 22 bases lay outside the gene matches. In germline, CDR1 is SGHNT, CDR2 YYREEE (reference sequence).

The J gene is TRBJ1-1, the V gene TRBV7-9, with TRBD1 matching over 7 bases. The germline CDR1 and CDR2 sequences are SEHNR and FQNEAQ (reference sequence). CDR3 size: 15 residues. Trimming removed 5 bases from V and 2 bases from J; junction bases left unmatched: 8. CDR3 amino acids: CASSLLGTENTEAFF. In nucleotides, the CDR3 is TGTGCCAGCAGCCTTCTAGGGACAGAAAACACTGAAGCTTTCTTT.

The V and J genes are TRBV24-1 and TRBJ2-1; 8 positions agree with TRBD2. Germline CDR1 KGHDR, CDR2 SFDVKD. This CDR3 contains 19 residues. V shed 1 base, J shed 5 bases, and the junction held 15 bases outside the gene matches. The CDR3 is CATSDFRTDESGGNNEQFF. In DNA, the CDR3 is TGTGCCACCAGTGATTTTAGGACAGACGAATCGGGAGGGAACAATGAGCAGTTCTTC.

The chain links TRBV6-6 to TRBJ1-5, with TRBD1 as a possible D gene (6 bases). The CDR3 is 12 amino acids. The germline V gene has CDR1 MNHNY and CDR2 SVGAGI (reference sequence). V was trimmed by 4 bases and J by 6 bases, leaving 7 bases between them. The CDR3 region is CASSSQGQPQHF. DNA for the CDR3: TGTGCCAGCAGTTCACAGGGTCAGCCCCAGCATTTT.

The rearrangement links TRBV19 to TRBJ1-2; D is possibly TRBD1 (5 bases). This CDR3 has 16 amino acids. V was cut by 3 bases and J by 2 bases, with 16 bases left in between. CDR1 and CDR2 from the germline V gene are LNHDA and SQIVND (reference sequence). In DNA form, the CDR3 reads TGTGCCAGTAGTATGGCCAGGGACGGGGGGAACTATGGCTACACCTTC. This gives the protein CASSMARDGGNYGYTF. Full variable domain (remainder filled in from reference TRBV19 and TRBJ1-2): DGGITQSPKYLFRKEGQNVTLSCEQNLNHDAMYWYRQDPGQGLRLIYYSQIVNDFQKGDIAEGYSVSREKKESFPLTVTSAQKNPTAFYLCASSMARDGGNYGYTFGSGTRLTVV.

The V and J genes are TRBV7-6 and TRBJ1-1; D possibly corresponds to TRBD1 (5 bases). CDR3 size: 15 residues. Germline-derived CDR1 and CDR2 are SGHVS and FNYEAQ. Trimming removed 0 bases at V and 5 bases at J, with 13 bases between. The DNA for the CDR3 is TGTGCCAGCAGCTTAGCGTCAGGGTTAGGAACTGAAGCTTTCTTT. As protein: CASSLASGLGTEAFF.

This clone appeared a single time. The chain combines TRBV9 with TRBJ2-1, with a possible D match to TRBD2 (6 bases). The germline V and J ends were trimmed by 7 bases and 8 bases, with 16 bases remaining between them. Per germline, CDR1 SGDLS and CDR2 YYNGEE. The CDR3 has 13 residues. The CDR3 is CASGGGPGDEQFF. The CDR3 DNA reads TGTGCCAGCGGGGGAGGCCCTGGAGATGAGCAGTTCTTC.

This clone appeared a few times. The V and J genes are TRBV9 and TRBJ1-6; D not resolved. Germline V gene sequence: CDR1 SGDLS, CDR2 YYNGEE. The length of the CDR3 is 14 residues. Trimming removed 0 bases at V and 7 bases at J, with 8 bases between. This CDR3 is CASSVAQSNSPLHF. CDR3 DNA: TGTGCCAGCAGCGTAGCACAGTCGAATTCACCCCTCCACTTT.

The rearrangement joins TRBV7-9 to TRBJ1-1, with 8 bases that match TRBD1. V lost 3 bases to trimming and J lost 5 bases; unmatched junction nucleotides: 2. Germline CDR1 reads SEHNR; CDR2 reads FQNEAQ (reference sequence). This CDR3 has 13 amino acids. CDR3 nucleotides: TGTGCCAGCAGCTTCTACAGGGGGACTGAAGCTTTCTTT. It encodes CASSFYRGTEAFF.

The chain is built from TRBV28 and TRBJ1-1; 8 bases map to TRBD1. With V trimmed by 5 bases and J by 1 base, 3 bases remained unmatched. The CDR3 is 14 residues long. Germline V gene data show CDR1 as MDHEN and CDR2 as SYDVKM. The DNA for the CDR3 is TGTGCCAGCAGTGGGGACAGGAGGAACACTGAAGCTTTCTTT. Translation: CASSGDRRNTEAFF. The complete variable domain, with remaining parts taken from reference TRBV28 and TRBJ1-1, reads DVKVTQSSRYLVKRTGEKVFLECVQDMDHENMFWYRQDPGLGLRLIYFSYDVKMKEKGDIPEGYSVSREKKERFSLILESASTNQTSMYLCASSGDRRNTEAFFGQGTRLTVV.